This T cell receptor (beta chain) was sequenced during a study of blood T cell repertoires in COVID-19. On the study more broadly: Samples came from the United States, Italy and Spain, spanning acute and convalescent COVID-19.

Trimming stripped 3 bases from V and 5 bases from J, with 11 bases between. The germline V gene has CDR1 MNHEY and CDR2 SMNVEV (reference sequence). CDR3 length equals 13 residues. Produced via immunoSEQ multiplex PCR; TCRdb's table is partial and in-frame only. The sample yields 180,000 or so clones, 75% to 90% seen once. Study members were between roughly 18 and 89 years old and lived in approximately 25 US regions. Participants' reported clinical history set cohort assignment. This chain joins TRBV27 and TRBJ2-7; a weak D match, TRBD1 (5 bases). The sample comprised PBMCs or T cells enriched from blood (not recorded which). This clonotype was obtained from a man aged 40-55 years who had recovered from COVID-19. CDR3 sequence (DNA): TGTGCCAGCAGTTTGAGTCAGGGCAACGAGCAGTACTTC. This codes for CASSLSQGNEQYF.